This TCR beta chain was sequenced during a study of regulatory T cells in long-lasting Graves disease. Whole-study results and caveats: Under persistent disease, TRBV28, TRBJ1-2 and TRBJ2-5 were used preferentially.

Sequencing libraries for TCR beta were prepared with iRepertoire HTBI primers and Arm-PCR of CDR3 regions. TCRdb called the multiplex PCR reads again in MiXCR, with one record for every CDR3 protein. The sample carries 620,000 or so distinct CDR3 sequences, under 20% recorded once. Comment on this clonotype: Its target is unknown.

V was cut by 7 bases and J by 6 bases, with 13 bases left in between. The CDR3 has 12 amino acids. The V gene's germline CDR1 is MNHEY and CDR2 SVGEGT. Time point noted: newly diagnosed GD, antithyroid drugs for less than 3 months. Preparation of the TCR library used RNA extracted from PBMCs. The peripheral blood volume drawn was approximately 9 milliliters, and it was collected into EDTA tubes. The same sample was also used in a study of T cells in Graves' hyperthyroidism and ophthalmopathy. That work states: Using the HTBI primer set, a first-round RT-PCR was run on the TCR CDR3. It was a median about 6 months before onset that the model predicted ophthalmopathy.

This specimen was peripheral blood mononuclear cells (PBMCs), taken at new diagnosis, from a patient treated with antithyroid drugs. The chain combines TRBV6-2 or TRBV6-3 with TRBJ2-7, with D perhaps matching TRBD1 (5 bases). The TCR originated in a woman aged 25 to 45 with Graves disease. The CDR3 protein is CASNRQLGEQYF. The CDR3, as DNA: TGTGCCAGCAACCGACAGCTAGGCGAGCAGTACTTC.